The TCR beta chain under discussion was sequenced for a study of cytomegalovirus exposure and HLA in healthy donors. General study findings and limits: The classifier was said to identify cytomegalovirus status with high specificity and sensitivity. The study flagged around 150 TCR beta chains as cytomegalovirus-associated. A few chains tied to CMV proved CMV antigen-specific in vitro.

V gave up 4 bases and J gave up 2 bases, with 16 bases separating them. Germline assignment: CDR1 SQVTM and CDR2 ANQGSEA. There are 15 residues in the CDR3. About this clone itself: Its specificity is not known.

The donors formed part of the approximately 120-subject validation cohort, distinct from the roughly 630-subject first cohort. The repertoire was sequenced with immunoSEQ multiplex PCR; TCRdb's copy has only in-frame clones and lacks some. The sample has around 60,000 clones, about 91% seen once; the top ten hold over 1%. This chain links TRBV29-1 with TRBJ2-3; a weak D match, TRBD2 (5 bases). Sequencing input: PBMCs. This receptor was taken from a woman aged 18 to 35 in good health and CMV-seronegative. The CDR3 DNA is TGCAGCGTTGGCCTCGTCTCGGGGAACACAGATACGCAGTATTTT. This codes for CSVGLVSGNTDTQYF.